A selection of T cell receptor beta chains follows, all from one sample in a study of cytomegalovirus exposure and HLA in healthy donors. The protocol was immunoSEQ multiplex PCR, while the TCRdb copy is restricted to in-frame clones and leaves out a portion. The data hold about 150,000 clones, with about 86% observed a single time. Sequencing was carried out using PBMCs. The receptors were sampled from a human donor in good health. The CDR3 runs from the conserved cysteine through the conserved F or W. Fields, in order: CDR3 protein, V gene, D gene, CDR3 length. The D gene is left open where the match is weak.

CDR3: CASSLRVAWSGANVLTF; V: TRBV7-2; D: -; length: 17
CDR3: CASSFAGGMNTEAFF; V: TRBV28; D: TRBD1; length: 15
CDR3: CASSYTVNSPLHF; V: TRBV5-1; D: -; length: 13
CDR3: CASSPGTGPLGETQYF; V: TRBV7-6; D: TRBD1; length: 16
CDR3: CASSQVERAYWSYNEQFF; V: TRBV4-2; D: -; length: 18
CDR3: CAISLEGASYNEQFF; V: TRBV10-3; D: TRBD1; length: 15
CDR3: CASSQGYNEQFF; V: TRBV6-1; D: TRBD1; length: 12
CDR3: CAISAGSNNEQFF; V: TRBV10-3; D: -; length: 13
CDR3: CASSLTEKSYEQYF; V: TRBV6-5; D: -; length: 14
CDR3: CASSEVFESTEAFF; V: TRBV6-1; D: -; length: 14
CDR3: CASSWPGTGGSSGNTIYF; V: TRBV7-8; D: TRBD1; length: 18
CDR3: CASSPRAGDYNEQFF; V: TRBV9; D: TRBD2; length: 15
CDR3: CASSARVGAPSQETQYF; V: TRBV7-8; D: -; length: 17
CDR3: CASSFGERAPAFF; V: TRBV7-9; D: -; length: 13
CDR3: CASSETVLTSIEQFF; V: TRBV6-1; D: -; length: 15